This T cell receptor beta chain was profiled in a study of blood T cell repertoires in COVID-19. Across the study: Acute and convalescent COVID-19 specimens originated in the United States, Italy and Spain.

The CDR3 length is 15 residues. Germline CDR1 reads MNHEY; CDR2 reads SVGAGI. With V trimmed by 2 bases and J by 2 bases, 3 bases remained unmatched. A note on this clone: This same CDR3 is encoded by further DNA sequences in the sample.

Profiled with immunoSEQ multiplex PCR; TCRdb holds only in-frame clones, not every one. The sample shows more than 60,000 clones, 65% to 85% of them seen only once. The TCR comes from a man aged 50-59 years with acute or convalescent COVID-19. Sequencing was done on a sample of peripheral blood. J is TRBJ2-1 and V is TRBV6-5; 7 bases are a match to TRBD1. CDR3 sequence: CASSYGRGTYNEQFF. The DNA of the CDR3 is TGTGCCAGCAGTTACGGCAGGGGGACCTACAATGAGCAGTTCTTC.